This TCR beta chain is from a study of blood T cells in healthy people across ages. The overall study: The template switching approach captured approximately one barcoded beta molecule for every two T cells.

Overall study findings and caveats: Researchers deemed the diversity estimates from one million T cells underestimates. In long-lived donors, naive CD4+ cell counts and diversity exceeded those of aged donors.

V lost 5 bases to trimming and J lost 6 bases; unmatched junction nucleotides: 9. From germline, CDR1 is SGHTA and CDR2 FQGTGA. The length of the CDR3 is 16 residues. A second PCR, run for about 6 to 11 cycles, used a sample-barcoded 5' primer plus a J-beta primer mix. One entry per CDR3 protein results from TCRdb running MiXCR on the 5' RACE reads. The table lists over a million distinct CDR3 sequences, approximately 43% of them singletons. Note on this clonotype: Its cognate antigen is unknown.

This clonotype originated in a woman younger than 30 in good health. The sample was blood. The J gene is TRBJ2-1, the V gene TRBV7-3; 11 positions match TRBD2. CDR3 region: CASSLKGLAEINEQFF. The CDR3 bases are TGTGCCAGCAGCCTAAAGGGACTAGCGGAGATCAATGAGCAGTTCTTC.